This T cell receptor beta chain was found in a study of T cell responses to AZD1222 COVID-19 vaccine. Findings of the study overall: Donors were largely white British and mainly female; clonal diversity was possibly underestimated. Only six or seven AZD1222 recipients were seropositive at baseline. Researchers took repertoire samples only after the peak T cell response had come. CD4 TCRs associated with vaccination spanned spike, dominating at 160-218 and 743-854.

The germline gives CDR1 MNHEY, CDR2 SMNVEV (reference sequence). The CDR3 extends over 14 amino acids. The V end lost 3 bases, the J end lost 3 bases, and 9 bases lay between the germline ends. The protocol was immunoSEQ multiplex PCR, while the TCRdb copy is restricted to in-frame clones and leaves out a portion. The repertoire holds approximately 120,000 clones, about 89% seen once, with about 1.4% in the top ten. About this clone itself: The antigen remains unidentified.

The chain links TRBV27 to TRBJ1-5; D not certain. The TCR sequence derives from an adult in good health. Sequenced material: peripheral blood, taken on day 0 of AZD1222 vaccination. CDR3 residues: CASSLLRANQPQHF. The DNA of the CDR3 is TGTGCCAGCAGTTTGTTAAGGGCCAATCAGCCCCAGCATTTT.